This T cell receptor beta chain was documented in a study of T cell responses to AZD1222 COVID-19 vaccine. Study overall: Pooled together were second doses at about 4 or about 12 weeks.

With respect to this clone: Its specificity is not known.

Assay: immunoSEQ multiplex PCR; the TCRdb copy retains only in-frame clones and omits some. Altogether some 120,000 clones are present, around 90% being singletons, with the ten largest covering 2.8%. Findings and limits, study-wide: At 160-218 and 743-854, vaccine-associated CD4 TCRs were dominant, and they spanned spike. Clonal diversity was possibly underestimated; the donors were predominantly white British and more often female. Repertoires in all cases were sampled only once the peak T cell response had passed.

Trimming left V 7 bases short and J 4 bases short, with 10 bases between. This CDR3 region has 13 residues. CDR1 is WNHNN and CDR2 is SYGVQD in the germline V gene (reference sequence). This receptor was taken from an adult in good health. This specimen was peripheral blood, taken on day 0 of AZD1222 vaccination. The V and J genes are TRBV10-1 and TRBJ2-2; D not certain. The chain's CDR3 is CASKDSPTGELFF. CDR3 coding DNA: TGCGCCAGCAAGGATAGCCCCACCGGGGAGCTGTTTTTT.